The TCR beta chain under discussion was sequenced for a study of CD8 T cells in Susac syndrome. Random hexamers were used to reverse transcribe an amount of about 0.45 to 1 ug RNA. The TCR beta CDR3 was amplified by immunoSEQ multiplex PCR across 54 Vbeta, 13 Jbeta. TCRdb used MiXCR to reprocess the immunoSEQ multiplex PCR reads, holding one entry per CDR3 protein. The sample holds some 300,000 distinct CDR3 sequences, 65% to 90% seen once. The multiple sclerosis controls were treatment-naive patients, and their relapsing-remitting disease was stable or active. TEMRA cells were FACS-enriched, with CD8+ and CD4+ T cells isolated negatively. In the case of this clonotype: Germline is not matched at one junction end, which may reflect a read error.

Germline CDR1 reads SEHNR; CDR2 reads FQNEAQ (reference sequence). CDR3 length equals 12 residues. The receptor was isolated from a human donor with multiple sclerosis. Sequencing used CD8+ T cells from PBMCs. The genes are TRBV7-9 and TRBJ2-2, with a possible D match to TRBD2 (6 bases). In nucleotides, the CDR3 is TGTGCCAGCAGCTTACGAGGCGGGGATCTGTTTTTT. Its translation: CASSLRGGDLFF.